This T cell receptor (beta chain) was found in a study of cytomegalovirus exposure and HLA in healthy donors. Broader study findings: In a later analysis, TCR beta V- and J-gene trimming was associated with a missense DCLRE1C variant. In an earlier analysis, in some 500 donors, most V segments appeared productive either ~90% or ~30% of the time.

The PCR had 60 Vbeta and 13 Jbeta primers. The method was immunoSEQ multiplex PCR; TCRdb's version includes in-frame clones alone and lacks a portion of them. The sample yields 150,000 or so clones, over 60% seen once. Per the germline V gene, CDR1 is SNHLY and CDR2 is FYNNEI. The CDR3 loop spans 13 amino acids. On this clone itself: Antigen: not known. The junction departs from germline at one end; a sequencing error may be responsible.

The clonotype originates from a woman in her twenties or thirties in good health and CMV-seropositive. Sequenced: PBMCs. J is TRBJ2-5 and V is TRBV2, with 8 bases that match TRBD2. CDR3 protein: CASTGLAQKTQYF. As DNA, the CDR3 is TGTGCCAGCACTGGACTAGCCCAAAAGACCCAGTACTTC.